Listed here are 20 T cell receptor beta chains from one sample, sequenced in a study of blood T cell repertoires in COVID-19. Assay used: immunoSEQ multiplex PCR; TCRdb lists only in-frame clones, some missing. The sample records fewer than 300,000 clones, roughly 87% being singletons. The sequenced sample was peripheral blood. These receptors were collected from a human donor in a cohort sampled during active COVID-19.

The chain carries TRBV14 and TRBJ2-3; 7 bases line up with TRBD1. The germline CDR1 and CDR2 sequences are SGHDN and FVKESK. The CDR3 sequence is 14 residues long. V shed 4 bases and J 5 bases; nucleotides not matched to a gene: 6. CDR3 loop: CASSPHRGIDTQYF. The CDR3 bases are TGTGCCAGCAGCCCCCACAGGGGAATAGATACGCAGTATTTT.

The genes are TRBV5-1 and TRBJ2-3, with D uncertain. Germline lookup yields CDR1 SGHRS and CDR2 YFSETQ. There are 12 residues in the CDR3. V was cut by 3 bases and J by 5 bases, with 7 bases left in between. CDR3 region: CASSSTGDTQYF. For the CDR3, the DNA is TGCGCCAGCAGCTCGACGGGAGATACGCAGTATTTT.

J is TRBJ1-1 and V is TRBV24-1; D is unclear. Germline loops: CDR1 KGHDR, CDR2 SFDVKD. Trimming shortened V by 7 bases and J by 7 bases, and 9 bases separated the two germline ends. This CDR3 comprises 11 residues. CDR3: CATRVDNEAFF. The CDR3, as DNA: TGTGCCACCAGGGTAGATAATGAAGCTTTCTTT.

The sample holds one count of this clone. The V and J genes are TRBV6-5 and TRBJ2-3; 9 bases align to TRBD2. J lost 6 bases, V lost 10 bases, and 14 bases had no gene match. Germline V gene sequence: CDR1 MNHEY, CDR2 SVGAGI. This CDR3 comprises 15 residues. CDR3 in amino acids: CATSRLGTSSDTQYF. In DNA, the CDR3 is TGTGCCACCTCCCGTCTCGGGACTAGCTCTGATACGCAGTATTTT.

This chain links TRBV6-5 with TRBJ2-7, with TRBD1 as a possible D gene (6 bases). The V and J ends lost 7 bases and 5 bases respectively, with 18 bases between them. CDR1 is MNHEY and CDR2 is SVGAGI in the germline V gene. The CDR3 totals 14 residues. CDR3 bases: TGTGCCAGCAACCTTCTCCGACAGGCCGACGAGCAGTACTTC. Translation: CASNLLRQADEQYF.

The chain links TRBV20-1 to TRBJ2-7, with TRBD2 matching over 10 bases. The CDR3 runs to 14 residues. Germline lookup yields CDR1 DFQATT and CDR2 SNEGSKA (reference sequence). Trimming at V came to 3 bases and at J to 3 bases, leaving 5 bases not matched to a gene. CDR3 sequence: CSASSGRTLYEQYF. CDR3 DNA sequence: TGCAGTGCTAGTAGCGGGAGGACCCTCTACGAGCAGTACTTC.

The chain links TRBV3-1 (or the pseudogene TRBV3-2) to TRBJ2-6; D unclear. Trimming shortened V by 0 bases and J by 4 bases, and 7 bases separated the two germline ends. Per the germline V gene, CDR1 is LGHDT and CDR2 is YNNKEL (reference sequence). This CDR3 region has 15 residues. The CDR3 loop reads CASSQDRSGANVLTF. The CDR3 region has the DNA TGTGCCAGCAGCCAAGACAGGTCCGGGGCCAACGTCCTGACTTTC.

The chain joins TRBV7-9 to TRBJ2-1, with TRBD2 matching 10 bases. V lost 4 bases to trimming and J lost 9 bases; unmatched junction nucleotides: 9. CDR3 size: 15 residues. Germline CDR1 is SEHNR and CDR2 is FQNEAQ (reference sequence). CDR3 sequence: CASSWALAGGSEQFF. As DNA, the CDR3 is TGTGCCAGCAGCTGGGCCTTAGCGGGAGGAAGTGAGCAGTTCTTC.

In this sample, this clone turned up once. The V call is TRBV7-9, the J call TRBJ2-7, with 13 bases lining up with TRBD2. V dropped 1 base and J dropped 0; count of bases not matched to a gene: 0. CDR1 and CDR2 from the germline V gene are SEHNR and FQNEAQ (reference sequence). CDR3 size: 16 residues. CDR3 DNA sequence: TGTGCCAGCAGCTTAGGGACTAGCGGGAGCTCCTACGAGCAGTACTTC. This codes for CASSLGTSGSSYEQYF.

The DNA of the CDR3 is TGTGCCAGCAGCCCCCGACAGGGTTCCTCCGGGGAGCTGTTTTTT. The encoded protein is CASSPRQGSSGELFF. The chain uses TRBV7-8 and TRBJ2-2; 7 bases map to TRBD1. The CDR3 contains 15 residues. The ends lost 5 bases at V and 6 bases at J; junction bases unmatched: 9. Germline CDR1 is SGHVS and CDR2 is FQNEAQ.

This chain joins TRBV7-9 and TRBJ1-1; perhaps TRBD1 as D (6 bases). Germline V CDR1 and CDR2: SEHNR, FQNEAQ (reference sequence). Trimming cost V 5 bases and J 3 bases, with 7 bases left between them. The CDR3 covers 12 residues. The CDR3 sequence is CASSRQDTEAFF. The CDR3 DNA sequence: TGTGCCAGCAGCCGACAGGACACTGAAGCTTTCTTT.

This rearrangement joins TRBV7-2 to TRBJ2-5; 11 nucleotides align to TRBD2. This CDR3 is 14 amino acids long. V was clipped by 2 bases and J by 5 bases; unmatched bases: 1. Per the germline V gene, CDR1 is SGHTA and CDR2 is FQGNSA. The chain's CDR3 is CASSLSSGRETQYF. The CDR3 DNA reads TGTGCCAGCAGCTTATCTAGCGGGAGGGAGACCCAGTACTTC.

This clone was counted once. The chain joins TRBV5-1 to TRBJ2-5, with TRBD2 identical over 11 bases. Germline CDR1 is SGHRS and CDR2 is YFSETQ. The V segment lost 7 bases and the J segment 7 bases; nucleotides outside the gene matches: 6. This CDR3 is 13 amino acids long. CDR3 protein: CASHLTSGGTQYF. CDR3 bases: TGCGCCAGCCATCTCACTAGCGGGGGGACCCAGTACTTC.

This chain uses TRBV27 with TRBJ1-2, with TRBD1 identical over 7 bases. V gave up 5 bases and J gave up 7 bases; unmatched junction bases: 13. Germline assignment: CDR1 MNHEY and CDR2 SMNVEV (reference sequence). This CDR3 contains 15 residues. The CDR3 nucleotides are TGTGCCAGCAGTCAGACGGGGCAGGGGGTAGGTGGCTACACCTTC. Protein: CASSQTGQGVGGYTF.

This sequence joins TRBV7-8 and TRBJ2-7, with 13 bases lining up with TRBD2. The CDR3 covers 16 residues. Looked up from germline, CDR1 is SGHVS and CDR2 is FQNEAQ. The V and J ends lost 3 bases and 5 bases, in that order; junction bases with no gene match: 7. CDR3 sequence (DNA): TGTGCCAGCAGCTTCGGACTAGCGGGAGAAGGGGACGAGCAGTACTTC. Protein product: CASSFGLAGEGDEQYF. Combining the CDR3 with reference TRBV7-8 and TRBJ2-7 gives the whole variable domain GAGVSQSPRYKVAKRGQDVALRCDPISGHVSLFWYQQALGQGPEFLTYFQNEAQLDKSGLPSDRFFAERPEGSVSTLKIQRTQQEDSAVYLCASSFGLAGEGDEQYFGPGTRLTVT.

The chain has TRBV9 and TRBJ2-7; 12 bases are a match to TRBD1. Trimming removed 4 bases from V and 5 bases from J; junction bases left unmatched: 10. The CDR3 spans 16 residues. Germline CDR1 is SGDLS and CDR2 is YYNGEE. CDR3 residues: CASSSRGDRGLDEQYF. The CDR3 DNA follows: TGTGCCAGCAGCTCCCGGGGGGACAGGGGGCTCGACGAGCAGTACTTC.

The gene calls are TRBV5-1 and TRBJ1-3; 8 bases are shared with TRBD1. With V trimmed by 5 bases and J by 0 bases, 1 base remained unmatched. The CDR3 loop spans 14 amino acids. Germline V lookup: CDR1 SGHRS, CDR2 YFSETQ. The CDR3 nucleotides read TGCGCCAGCAGAACAGGGGGCTCTGGAAACACCATATATTTT. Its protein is CASRTGGSGNTIYF.

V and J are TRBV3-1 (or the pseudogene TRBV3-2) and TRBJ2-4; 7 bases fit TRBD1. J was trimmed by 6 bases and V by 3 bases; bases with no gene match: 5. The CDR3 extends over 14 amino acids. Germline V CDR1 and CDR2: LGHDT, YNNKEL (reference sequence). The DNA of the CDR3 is TGTGCCAGCAGCCACCCGGGACAGCTAAACATTCAGTACTTC. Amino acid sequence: CASSHPGQLNIQYF.

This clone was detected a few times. Here the CDR3 DNA reads TGTGCCAGCAGGGGGCCCAGCTCCTACGAGCAGTACTTC. Its translation is CASRGPSSYEQYF. The chain carries TRBV12-3 or TRBV12-4 and TRBJ2-7, with D possibly matching TRBD1 (5 bases). Trimming stripped 6 bases from V and 0 bases from J, with 9 bases between. This CDR3 region has 13 residues.

This chain's CDR3 is CSVDSGGNTEAFF. CDR3 bases: TGCAGCGTTGATTCGGGGGGCAACACTGAAGCTTTCTTT. This sequence joins TRBV29-1 and TRBJ1-1, with D possibly TRBD1 on 6 matching bases. Trimming took off 3 bases at V and 2 bases at J, with 10 bases between the two ends. The CDR3 covers 13 residues. Germline CDR1 is SQVTM and CDR2 is ANQGSEA.